The clone carrying this T cell receptor (beta chain) has at least ten counts. The sample is drawn from a study of molecular identifiers for immune sequencing clone quantification. This CDR3 is 12 amino acids long. Germline CDR1 reads MNHNY; CDR2 reads SVGAGI (reference sequence). V lost 9 bases, J lost 0 bases, and 8 bases lay in between. MiXCR, run by TCRdb on the PCR reads, gives a single entry per CDR3 protein. The sample holds under 350,000 distinct CDR3 sequences; roughly 24% are singletons and the top ten take about 0.73%. The TCR sequence derives from a human donor in good health. Some libraries in this study had Jurkat cell RNA spiked in. The sequencing input was naive CD8+ T cells from blood, with Jurkat cell RNA spiked in. Documented subset: FACS-sorted CD8+CD4-CCR7+CD45RA+ naive T cells. The chain joins TRBV6-6 to TRBJ1-1; tentative D call: TRBD1 (5 bases). The CDR3, as DNA: TGTGCCAGTTGGGGCGTGAACACTGAAGCTTTCTTT. This translates into CASWGVNTEAFF.